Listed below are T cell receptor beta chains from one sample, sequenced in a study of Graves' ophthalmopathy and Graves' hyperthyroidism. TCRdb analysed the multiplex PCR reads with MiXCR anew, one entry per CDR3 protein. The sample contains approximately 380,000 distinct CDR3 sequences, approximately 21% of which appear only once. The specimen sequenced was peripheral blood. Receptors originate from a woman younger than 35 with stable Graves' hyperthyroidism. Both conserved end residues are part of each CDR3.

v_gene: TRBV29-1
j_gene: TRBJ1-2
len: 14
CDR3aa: CSAGPGAGGYGYTF

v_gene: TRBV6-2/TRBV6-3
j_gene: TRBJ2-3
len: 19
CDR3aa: CASSYSGEELAGVLDTQYF

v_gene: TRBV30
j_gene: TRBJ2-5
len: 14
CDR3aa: CAWSTGTGVETQYF

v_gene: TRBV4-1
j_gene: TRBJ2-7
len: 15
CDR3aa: CASSLTSGSFYEQYF

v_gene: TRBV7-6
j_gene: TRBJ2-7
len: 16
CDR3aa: CASSLARREGSYEQYF

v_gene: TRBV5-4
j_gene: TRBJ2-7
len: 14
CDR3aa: CASSQGPGSYEQYF

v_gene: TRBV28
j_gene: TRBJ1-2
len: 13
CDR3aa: CASSPRTGDGYTF

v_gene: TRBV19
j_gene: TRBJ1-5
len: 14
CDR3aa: CASSIAGSNQPQHF

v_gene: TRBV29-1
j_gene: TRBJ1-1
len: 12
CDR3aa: CSVEGGGSEAFF

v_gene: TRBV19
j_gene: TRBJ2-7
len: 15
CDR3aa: CASSRLAETSYEQYF

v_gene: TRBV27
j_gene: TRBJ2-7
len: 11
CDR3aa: CASMWGYEQYF

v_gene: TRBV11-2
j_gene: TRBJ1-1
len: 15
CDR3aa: CASSLIGRKNTEAFF

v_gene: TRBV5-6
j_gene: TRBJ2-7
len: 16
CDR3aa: CASSLGRWDRRHEQYF

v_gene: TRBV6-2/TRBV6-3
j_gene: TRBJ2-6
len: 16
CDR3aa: CASKVLGEAGANVLTF

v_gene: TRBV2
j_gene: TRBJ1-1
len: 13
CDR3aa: CASGRHSNTEAFF

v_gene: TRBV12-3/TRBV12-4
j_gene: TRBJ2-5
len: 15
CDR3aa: CASSPAGTGGGTQYF

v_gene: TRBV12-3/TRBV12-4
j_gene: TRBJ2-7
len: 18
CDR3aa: CASSGTSGYTVWTYEQYF

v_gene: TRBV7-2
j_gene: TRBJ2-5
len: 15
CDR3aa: CASSLTGISQETQYF

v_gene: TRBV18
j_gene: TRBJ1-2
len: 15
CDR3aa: CASSPKTTENYGYTF

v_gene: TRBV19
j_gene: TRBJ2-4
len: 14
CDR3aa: CASSIRDRAWIQYF

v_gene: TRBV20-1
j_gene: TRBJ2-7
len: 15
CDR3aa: CSATQGHWGSYEQYF

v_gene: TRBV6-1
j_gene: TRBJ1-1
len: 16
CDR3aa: CASSQGQVALNTEAFF

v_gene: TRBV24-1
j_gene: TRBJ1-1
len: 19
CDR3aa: CATSDLREGAKMENTEAFF

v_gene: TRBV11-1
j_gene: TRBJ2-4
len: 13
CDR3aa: CASSLSMRSIKYF

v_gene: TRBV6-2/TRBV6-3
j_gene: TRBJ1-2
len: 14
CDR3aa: CASSYRGTNYGYTF

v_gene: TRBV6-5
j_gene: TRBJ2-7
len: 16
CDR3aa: CASSFLSGRSSYEQYF

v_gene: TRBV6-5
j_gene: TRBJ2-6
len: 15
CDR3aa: CASSYFNSGANVLTF

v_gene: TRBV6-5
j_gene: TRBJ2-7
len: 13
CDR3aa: CASSSAGNYEQYF

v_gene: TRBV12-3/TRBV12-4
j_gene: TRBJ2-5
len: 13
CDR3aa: CASSPRQQETQYF

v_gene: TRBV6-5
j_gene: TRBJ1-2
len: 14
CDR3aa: CASSLDRGVYGYTF

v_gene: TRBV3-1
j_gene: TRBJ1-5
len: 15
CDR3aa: CASSQGRHSNQPQHF

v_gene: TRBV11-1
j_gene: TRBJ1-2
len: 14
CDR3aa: CASSFSGQPYGYTF

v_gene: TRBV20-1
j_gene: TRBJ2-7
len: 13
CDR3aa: CSANRGRNYEQYF

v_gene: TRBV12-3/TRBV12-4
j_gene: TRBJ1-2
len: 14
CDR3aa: CASSFVRVLYGYTF

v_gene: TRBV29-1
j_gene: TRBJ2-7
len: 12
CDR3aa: CSVVRENYEQYF

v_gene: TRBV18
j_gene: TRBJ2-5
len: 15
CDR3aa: CASSFDRGAQETQYF

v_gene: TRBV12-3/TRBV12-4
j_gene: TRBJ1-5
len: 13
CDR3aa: CASAVAGNQPQHF

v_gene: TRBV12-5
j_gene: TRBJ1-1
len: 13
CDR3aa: CASGPGGITEAFF

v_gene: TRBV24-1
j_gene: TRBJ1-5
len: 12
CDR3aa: CATSDPQGPQHF

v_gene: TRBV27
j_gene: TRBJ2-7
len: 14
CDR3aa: CASSLNRGPYEQYF

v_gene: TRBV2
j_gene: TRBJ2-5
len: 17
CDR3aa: CASSEVAAGVSQETQYF

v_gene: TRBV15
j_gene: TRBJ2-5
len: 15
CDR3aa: CATSTRTGTGETQYF

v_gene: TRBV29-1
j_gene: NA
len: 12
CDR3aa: CSVDREWETQYF

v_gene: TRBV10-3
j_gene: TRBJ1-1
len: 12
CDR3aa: CATKIENTEAFF

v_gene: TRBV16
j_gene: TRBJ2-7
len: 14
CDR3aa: CASSQGTGGHEQYF

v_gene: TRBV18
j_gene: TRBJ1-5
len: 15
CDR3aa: CASSTGQGVGQPQHF

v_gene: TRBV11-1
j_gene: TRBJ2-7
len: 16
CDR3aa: CASSPGTSGSVHEQYF

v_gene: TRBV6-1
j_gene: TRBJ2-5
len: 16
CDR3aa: CASSRPQRGYQETQYF

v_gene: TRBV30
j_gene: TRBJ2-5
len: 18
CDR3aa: CAWSVVRGVAGTMETQYF

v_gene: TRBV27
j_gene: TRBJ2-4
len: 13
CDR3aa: CASSTRTENIQYF